This T cell receptor beta chain appears in the sequencing data of a study of shared clonotypes between healthy human individuals. Study at large: Donors, aged 18 to 49, were a couple of women and a few men. General observations from the study: Sharing of clonotypes among donors was expected to vary with sequencing depth.

The germline V and J ends were trimmed by 2 bases and 4 bases, with 8 bases remaining between them. The germline gives CDR1 MDHEN, CDR2 SYDVKM. The CDR3 runs to 13 residues. Genomic DNA for unsorted samples was obtained from about 88 million PBMCs. The assay was immunoSEQ multiplex PCR, and TCRdb's table has in-frame clones only and misses some. The table includes 400,000 to 600,000 clones, 70% to 80% detected once. As to this clone: Its cognate antigen is unknown.

The TCR sequence derives from a woman aged 40 to 50 in good health. Some clones in this sample may be carry-over from other donors' samples. Sequenced material: PBMCs. The chain combines TRBV28 with TRBJ1-1; D uncertain. Here the CDR3 reads CASSLISGTEAFF. The CDR3 bases are TGTGCCAGCAGTTTAATCAGCGGCACTGAAGCTTTCTTT.